This T cell receptor (beta chain) was captured by sequencing in a study of T cells in Graves' hyperthyroidism and ophthalmopathy. The study's findings and limits: The authors' 13 V-J model separated ophthalmopathy from stable hyperthyroidism.

Worth noting for this clonotype: Its target is unknown.

Amplification of TCR beta CDR3 regions used RNA as the template. The TCR CDR3 was amplified in a first-round RT-PCR using the HTBI primer set. In TCRdb, the multiplex PCR reads were re-called with MiXCR into one record per CDR3 protein. The profile covers hundreds of thousands of distinct CDR3 sequences, with roughly 14% appearing a single time and about 4% taken by the ten largest. Uncontrolled infections, other autoimmune diseases, pregnancy or lactation led to exclusion of patients. The ends lost 4 bases at V and 6 bases at J; junction bases unmatched: 16. CDR3 length equals 18 residues. J is TRBJ2-3 and V is TRBV12-3 or TRBV12-4, with TRBD2 matching over 10 bases. The sample taken for sequencing was blood. The clonotype originates from a woman in her thirties or forties with Graves' ophthalmopathy. The CDR3 sequence is CASSSQPWLAGEPDTQYF. The CDR3 DNA sequence: TGTGCCAGCAGTTCCCAACCCTGGCTAGCGGGGGAACCGGATACGCAGTATTTT.